This T cell receptor (beta chain) emerged from a study of T cells in localized non-small cell lung cancer. Study-wide points: Uninvolved nearby lung showed the greatest T cell clonality, exceeding that found in tumor.

A remark on this clone: What it binds is not known.

V shed 4 bases and J 0 bases; nucleotides not matched to a gene: 1. The germline gives CDR1 SGHRS, CDR2 YFSETQ. This CDR3 comprises 14 residues. The data were produced by immunoSEQ multiplex PCR, yet TCRdb's version contains in-frame clones alone and is incomplete. The table records 2,500 to 3,000 clones, about 25% of them present only once. Sequenced here: normal lung tissue next to the tumor, sampled before any cancer treatment. The TCR originated in a male donor at least 60 years old with stage II lung adenocarcinoma. V gene TRBV5-1 combines with J gene TRBJ1-1, with 9 bases that match TRBD1. CDR3 sequence reads: CASSRTGVNTEAFF. CDR3 nucleotide sequence: TGCGCCAGCAGCCGGACAGGGGTGAACACTGAAGCTTTCTTT. The full variable domain, in which reference TRBV5-1 and TRBJ1-1 provide the parts outside the CDR3, is KAGVTQTPRYLIKTRGQQVTLSCSPISGHRSVSWYQQTPGQGLQFLFEYFSETQRNKGNFPGRFSGRQFSNSRSEMNVSTLELGDSALYLCASSRTGVNTEAFFGQGTRLTVV.